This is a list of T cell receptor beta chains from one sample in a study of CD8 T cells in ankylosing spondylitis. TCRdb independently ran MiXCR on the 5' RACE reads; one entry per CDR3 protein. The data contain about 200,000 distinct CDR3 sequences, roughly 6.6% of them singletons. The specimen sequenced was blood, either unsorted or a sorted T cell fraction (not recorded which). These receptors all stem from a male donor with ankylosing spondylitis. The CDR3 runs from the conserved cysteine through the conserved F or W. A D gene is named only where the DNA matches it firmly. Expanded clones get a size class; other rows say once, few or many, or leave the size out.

cdr3_nt: TGTGCCAGCAGCGTATTCCCCAGCGGGAGGGCCGGGAATGAGCAGTTCTTC; cdr3_aa: CASSVFPSGRAGNEQFF; j_call: TRBJ2-1; v_call: TRBV9; d_call: TRBD2; clone_size: few
cdr3_nt: TGTGCCAGCAGCCCCGGGTGGGATGAGCAGTTCTTC; cdr3_aa: CASSPGWDEQFF; j_call: TRBJ2-1; v_call: TRBV13; d_call: NA; clone_size: few
cdr3_nt: TGCAGCGTTGTACCCAGGAGCAGTAACACCATATATTTT; cdr3_aa: CSVVPRSSNTIYF; j_call: TRBJ1-3; v_call: TRBV29-1; d_call: NA; clone_size: NA
cdr3_nt: TGTGCCAGCAGTTTCGGGGGGGGTAGGTTCACCAGGGAGCTGTTTTTT; cdr3_aa: CASSFGGGRFTRELFF; j_call: TRBJ2-2; v_call: TRBV27; d_call: TRBD2; clone_size: NA
cdr3_nt: TGCGCCAGCAGCCGAAGCGTAGCGGGAGCCATTATGGATGAGCAGTTCTTC; cdr3_aa: CASSRSVAGAIMDEQFF; j_call: TRBJ2-1; v_call: TRBV4-3; d_call: TRBD2; clone_size: many
cdr3_nt: TGCGCCAGCAGCTCCGGGACAGGAGGGGGTGTCACTGAAGCTTTCTTT; cdr3_aa: CASSSGTGGGVTEAFF; j_call: TRBJ1-1; v_call: TRBV5-1; d_call: TRBD1; clone_size: few
cdr3_nt: TGCGCCAGCAGCCAAGACCACAGGGCCTGGAACGAGCAGTACTTC; cdr3_aa: CASSQDHRAWNEQYF; j_call: TRBJ2-7; v_call: TRBV4-3; d_call: NA; clone_size: many
cdr3_nt: TGTGCCAGCAGCGTAGCGGGCGGGACCTATGGCTACACCTTC; cdr3_aa: CASSVAGGTYGYTF; j_call: TRBJ1-2; v_call: TRBV9; d_call: NA; clone_size: few
cdr3_nt: TGTGCCAGCAGCCACACGATAGGACAGGGGTACGGAAACACCATATATTTT; cdr3_aa: CASSHTIGQGYGNTIYF; j_call: TRBJ1-3; v_call: TRBV7-9; d_call: TRBD1; clone_size: many
cdr3_nt: TGCAGTGCTAGAGATCTTGAGCAGTACTTC; cdr3_aa: CSARDLEQYF; j_call: TRBJ2-7; v_call: TRBV20-1; d_call: NA; clone_size: many
cdr3_nt: TGTGCCAGCAGCCAAGAGAGGGGACTAGCGGGAGTAGAAGATACGCAGTATTTT; cdr3_aa: CASSQERGLAGVEDTQYF; j_call: TRBJ2-3; v_call: TRBV4-2; d_call: TRBD2; clone_size: NA
cdr3_nt: TGTGCCAGCAGCCTACCCGGGACTAGCGGGGTTCTCTATGATACGCAGTATTTT; cdr3_aa: CASSLPGTSGVLYDTQYF; j_call: TRBJ2-3; v_call: TRBV4-2; d_call: TRBD2; clone_size: many
cdr3_nt: TGTGCCAGCGGCAAAGTTCCGATACACACTGAAGCTTTCTTT; cdr3_aa: CASGKVPIHTEAFF; j_call: TRBJ1-1; v_call: TRBV6-2/TRBV6-3; d_call: NA; clone_size: few
cdr3_nt: TGTGCCAGCAGCCATGGACTCGTGAGGGAGTACTACGAGCAGTACTTC; cdr3_aa: CASSHGLVREYYEQYF; j_call: TRBJ2-7; v_call: TRBV14; d_call: NA; clone_size: few
cdr3_nt: TGCGCCAGCAGCCCATATAAAGGCGGGACAGAAGAGACCCAGTACTTC; cdr3_aa: CASSPYKGGTEETQYF; j_call: TRBJ2-5; v_call: TRBV4-3; d_call: NA; clone_size: many
cdr3_nt: TGCGCCAGCAGCCAAGGGCTTAGCGGGGGGCCTCGATTGTTCCGAGATACGCAGTATTTT; cdr3_aa: CASSQGLSGGPRLFRDTQYF; j_call: TRBJ2-3; v_call: TRBV4-3; d_call: TRBD2; clone_size: few
cdr3_nt: TGTGCCAGCAGCTTTCCAGGGATAAACACCGGGGAGCTGTTTTTT; cdr3_aa: CASSFPGINTGELFF; j_call: TRBJ2-2; v_call: TRBV5-6; d_call: NA; clone_size: many
cdr3_nt: TGTGCCAGCAGCCAAGAGTGGGTTGAGACCCAGTACTTC; cdr3_aa: CASSQEWVETQYF; j_call: TRBJ2-5; v_call: TRBV14; d_call: NA; clone_size: NA
cdr3_nt: TGCAGTGCTAGAGAATTAGACCAGGGGTTTCGAGATGAGCAGTTCTTC; cdr3_aa: CSARELDQGFRDEQFF; j_call: TRBJ2-1; v_call: TRBV20-1; d_call: NA; clone_size: NA
cdr3_nt: TGTGCCAGCACCCTCCCGGGGGACCCAGAAGCTTTCTTT; cdr3_aa: CASTLPGDPEAFF; j_call: TRBJ1-1; v_call: TRBV5-4; d_call: NA; clone_size: NA
cdr3_nt: TGTGCCAGCAGCATAGCCCCGGGACAGGAGCAAGAGACCCAGTACTTC; cdr3_aa: CASSIAPGQEQETQYF; j_call: TRBJ2-5; v_call: TRBV7-6; d_call: TRBD1; clone_size: many
cdr3_nt: TGTGCCAGCAGCGTAGAGGAAAGCGGGGTGGACACCGGGGAGCTGTTTTTT; cdr3_aa: CASSVEESGVDTGELFF; j_call: TRBJ2-2; v_call: TRBV9; d_call: TRBD2; clone_size: many
cdr3_nt: TGTGCCAGCAGCGCCTTGGGCAGGGGGCTTCAGTACTTC; cdr3_aa: CASSALGRGLQYF; j_call: TRBJ2-7; v_call: TRBV25-1; d_call: TRBD1; clone_size: many
cdr3_nt: TGTGCCACCAGCAGCCATGACACCCATTCACCCCTCCACTTT; cdr3_aa: CATSSHDTHSPLHF; j_call: TRBJ1-6; v_call: TRBV15; d_call: NA; clone_size: many
cdr3_nt: TGTGCCAGCAGCCAAACTAGCGGGAGGACCGGGGAGCTGTTTTTT; cdr3_aa: CASSQTSGRTGELFF; j_call: TRBJ2-2; v_call: TRBV7-6; d_call: TRBD2; clone_size: many
cdr3_nt: TGTGCCAGCAGTGAAAAGAGGGGGGCAGTCGGGACCCAGTACTTC; cdr3_aa: CASSEKRGAVGTQYF; j_call: TRBJ2-5; v_call: TRBV6-1; d_call: NA; clone_size: NA
cdr3_nt: TGTGCCAGCAGTTTATCTCGGAGAACTACGATGCAGTACTTC; cdr3_aa: CASSLSRRTTMQYF; j_call: TRBJ2-7; v_call: TRBV28; d_call: NA; clone_size: many
cdr3_nt: TGTGCCAGCAGTGAAATCGGCAGGGATAGAAATCAGCCCCAGCATTTT; cdr3_aa: CASSEIGRDRNQPQHF; j_call: TRBJ1-5; v_call: TRBV6-1; d_call: NA; clone_size: many
cdr3_nt: TGCAGCGTTTCCGGGACAGGGGGCATCTACGAGCAGTACTTC; cdr3_aa: CSVSGTGGIYEQYF; j_call: TRBJ2-7; v_call: TRBV29-1; d_call: TRBD1; clone_size: many
cdr3_nt: TGCGCCAGCAGCCAAGATTTACAGGGGCTAGCGGCGAACAATGAGCAGTTCTTC; cdr3_aa: CASSQDLQGLAANNEQFF; j_call: TRBJ2-1; v_call: TRBV4-3; d_call: NA; clone_size: many
cdr3_nt: TGCGCCAGCAGCATACACACCCGCTCCTACGAGCAGTACTTC; cdr3_aa: CASSIHTRSYEQYF; j_call: TRBJ2-7; v_call: TRBV5-1; d_call: NA; clone_size: many
cdr3_nt: TGTGCCAGCAGTTTGATGGCGGTGTGGAGCTCCTACAATGAGCAGTTCTTC; cdr3_aa: CASSLMAVWSSYNEQFF; j_call: TRBJ2-1; v_call: TRBV27; d_call: NA; clone_size: many
cdr3_nt: TGTGCCAGCTCACCACTTTCATCTCGAAAGACCTTTGATATCTATGGCTACACCTTC; cdr3_aa: CASSPLSSRKTFDIYGYTF; j_call: TRBJ1-2; v_call: TRBV18; d_call: NA; clone_size: NA
cdr3_nt: TGTGCCAGCAGCTTGCTCCGAGCTAGCAACGATGAGCAGTTCTTC; cdr3_aa: CASSLLRASNDEQFF; j_call: TRBJ2-1; v_call: TRBV5-5; d_call: NA; clone_size: many
cdr3_nt: TGTGCCAGCGGGTATAGCGGGGGGGAATACAATGAGCAGTTCTTC; cdr3_aa: CASGYSGGEYNEQFF; j_call: TRBJ2-1; v_call: TRBV6-1; d_call: TRBD2; clone_size: many
cdr3_nt: TGTGCCAGCAGCTCGAGGAGCGGACTAGCGGGCTACAATGAGCAGTTCTTC; cdr3_aa: CASSSRSGLAGYNEQFF; j_call: TRBJ2-1; v_call: TRBV7-9; d_call: TRBD2; clone_size: few
cdr3_nt: TGTGCCAGCAGCCAAGGATCCGGCGCAGGGAGGGTAGGGTCACCCCTCCACTTT; cdr3_aa: CASSQGSGAGRVGSPLHF; j_call: TRBJ1-6; v_call: TRBV14; d_call: NA; clone_size: many
cdr3_nt: TGTGCCAGCAGTACCCGGACTAGCGGGGTCGAAGATACGCAGTATTTT; cdr3_aa: CASSTRTSGVEDTQYF; j_call: TRBJ2-3; v_call: TRBV6-2/TRBV6-3; d_call: TRBD2; clone_size: few
cdr3_nt: TGTGCCAGCAGTTTAAGGGTGCGGGTAGCTGAAGCTTTCTTT; cdr3_aa: CASSLRVRVAEAFF; j_call: TRBJ1-1; v_call: TRBV27; d_call: NA; clone_size: many
cdr3_nt: TGCGCCAGCAGCCAAGATCTACTGGGTGGGGAGTACAATGAGCAGTTCTTC; cdr3_aa: CASSQDLLGGEYNEQFF; j_call: TRBJ2-1; v_call: TRBV4-3; d_call: NA; clone_size: few
cdr3_nt: TGCGCCAGCAGCCCCCTTGGGGGTCCCTACGAGCAGTACTTC; cdr3_aa: CASSPLGGPYEQYF; j_call: TRBJ2-7; v_call: TRBV5-1; d_call: NA; clone_size: many